The 2 T cell receptor beta chains listed next were all sequenced from one sample in a study of blood T cell repertoires in COVID-19. Here immunoSEQ multiplex PCR was the method, and the copy in TCRdb shows in-frame clones only, minus some. Of 25,000 to 35,000 clones listed, 70% to 90% are singletons. The material sequenced was peripheral blood. The receptors shown here come from a human donor in a cohort sampled during active COVID-19.

The sample holds one count of this clone. This sequence joins TRBV4-1 and TRBJ2-5; TRBD1 aligns across 12 bases. Germline CDR1 is MGHRA and CDR2 is YSYEKL. V shed 3 bases and J 7 bases; nucleotides not matched to a gene: 3. The CDR3 runs 14 residues. The CDR3 DNA reads as TGCGCCAGCAGCCAGGGGACAGGGGGCTGGACCCAGTACTTC. Protein sequence: CASSQGTGGWTQYF.

CDR3 loop: CASSVGPSEQFF. The CDR3, as DNA: TGTGCCAGCAGCGTAGGTCCTAGTGAGCAGTTCTTC. The rearrangement uses TRBV9 and TRBJ2-1; D unclear. The CDR3 runs 12 residues. The V gene lost 0 bases and the J gene lost 9 bases, with 7 bases spanning the gap. Per germline, CDR1 SGDLS and CDR2 YYNGEE.